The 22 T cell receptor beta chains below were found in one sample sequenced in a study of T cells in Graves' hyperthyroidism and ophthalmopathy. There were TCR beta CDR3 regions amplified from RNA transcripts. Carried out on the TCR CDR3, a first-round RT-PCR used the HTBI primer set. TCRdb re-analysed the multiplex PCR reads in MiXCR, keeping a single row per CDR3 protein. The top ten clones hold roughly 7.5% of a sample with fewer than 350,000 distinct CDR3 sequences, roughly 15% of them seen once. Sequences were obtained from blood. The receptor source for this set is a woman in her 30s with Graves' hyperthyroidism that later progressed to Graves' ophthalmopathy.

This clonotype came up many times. CDR3 in amino acids: CATRPGTTYNEQFF. The CDR3, as DNA: TGTGCCACCCGACCCGGGACTACTTACAATGAGCAGTTCTTC. This sequence joins TRBV12-3 or TRBV12-4 and TRBJ2-1; TRBD2 aligns across 7 bases. V dropped 10 bases and J dropped 4; count of bases not matched to a gene: 10. CDR3 length: 14 residues.

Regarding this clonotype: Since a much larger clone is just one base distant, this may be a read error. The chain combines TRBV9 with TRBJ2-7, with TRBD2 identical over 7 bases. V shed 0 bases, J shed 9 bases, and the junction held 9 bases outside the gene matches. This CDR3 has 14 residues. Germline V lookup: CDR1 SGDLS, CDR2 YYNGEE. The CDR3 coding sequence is TGTGCCAGCAGCGTAGGGGGGGGTTCCCACGGGCAGTACTTC. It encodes CASSVGGGSHGQYF.

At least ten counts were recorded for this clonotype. The CDR3 reads CASSLGGAPNTGELFF. The DNA for the CDR3 is TGTGCCAGCAGCTTAGGGGGAGCGCCGAACACCGGGGAGCTGTTTTTT. V usage is TRBV11-3 and J usage is TRBJ2-2; maybe TRBD2 (5 bases). The CDR3 contains 16 residues. Germline V gene lookup returns CDR1 SGHNT and CDR2 YENEEA. V was pared by 1 base and J by 0 bases, with 9 bases between.

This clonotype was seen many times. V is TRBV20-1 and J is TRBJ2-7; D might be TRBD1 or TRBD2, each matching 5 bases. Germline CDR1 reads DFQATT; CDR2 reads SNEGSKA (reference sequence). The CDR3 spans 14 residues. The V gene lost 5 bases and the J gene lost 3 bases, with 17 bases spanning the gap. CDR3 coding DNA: TGCAGTGCTCGAGCTCCCGGGGCAATCTACGAGCAGTACTTC. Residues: CSARAPGAIYEQYF.

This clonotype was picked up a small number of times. The chain's CDR3 is CASSQDWGADNEQFF. The CDR3 region has the DNA TGTGCCAGCAGCCAAGATTGGGGGGCAGACAATGAGCAGTTCTTC. The chain combines TRBV3-1 with TRBJ2-1, with D possibly being TRBD1 or TRBD2 (6 bases each). The germline CDR1 and CDR2 sequences are LGHDT and YNNKEL (reference sequence). This CDR3 is 15 amino acids long. Deletions cut 0 bases from V and 5 bases from J, with 11 bases between.

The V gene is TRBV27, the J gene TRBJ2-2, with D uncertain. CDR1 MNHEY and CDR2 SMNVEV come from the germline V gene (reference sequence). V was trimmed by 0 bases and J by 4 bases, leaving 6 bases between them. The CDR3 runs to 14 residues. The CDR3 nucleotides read TGTGCCAGCAGTTTATCCCCCCCCACCGGGGAGCTGTTTTTT. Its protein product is CASSLSPPTGELFF.

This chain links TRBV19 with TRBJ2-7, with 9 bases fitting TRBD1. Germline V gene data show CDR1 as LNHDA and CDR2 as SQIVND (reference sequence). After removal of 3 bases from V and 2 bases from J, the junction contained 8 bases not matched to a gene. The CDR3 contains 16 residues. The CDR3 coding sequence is TGTGCCAGTAGTATGGGGGGGACAGGGCCCCCCTACGAGCAGTACTTC. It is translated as CASSMGGTGPPYEQYF.

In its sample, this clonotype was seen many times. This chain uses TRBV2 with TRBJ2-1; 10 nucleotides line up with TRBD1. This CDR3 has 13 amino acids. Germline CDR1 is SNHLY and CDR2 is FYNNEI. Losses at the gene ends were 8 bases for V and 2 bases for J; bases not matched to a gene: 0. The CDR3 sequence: CASGQGAYNEQFF. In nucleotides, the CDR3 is TGTGCCAGCGGACAGGGGGCCTACAATGAGCAGTTCTTC.

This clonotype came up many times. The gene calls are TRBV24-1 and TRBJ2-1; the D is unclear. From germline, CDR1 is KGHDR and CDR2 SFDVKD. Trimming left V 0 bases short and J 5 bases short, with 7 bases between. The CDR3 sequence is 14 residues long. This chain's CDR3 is CATSDLAPNNEQFF. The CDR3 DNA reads TGTGCCACCAGTGATTTGGCACCCAACAATGAGCAGTTCTTC.

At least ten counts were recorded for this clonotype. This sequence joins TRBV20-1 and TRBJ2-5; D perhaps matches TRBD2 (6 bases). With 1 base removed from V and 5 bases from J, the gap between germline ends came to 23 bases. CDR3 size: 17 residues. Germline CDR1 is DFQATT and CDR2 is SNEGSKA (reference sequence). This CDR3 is CSARGGNRSPLGETQYF. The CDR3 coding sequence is TGCAGTGCTAGAGGCGGGAACAGAAGCCCCCTGGGGGAGACCCAGTACTTC.

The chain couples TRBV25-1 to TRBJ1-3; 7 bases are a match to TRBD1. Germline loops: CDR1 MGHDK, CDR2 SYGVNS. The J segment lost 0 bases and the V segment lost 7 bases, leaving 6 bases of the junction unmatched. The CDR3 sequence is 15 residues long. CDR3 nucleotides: TGTGCCAGCACCGACAGGGTCGGCTCTGGAAACACCATATATTTT. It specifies CASTDRVGSGNTIYF.

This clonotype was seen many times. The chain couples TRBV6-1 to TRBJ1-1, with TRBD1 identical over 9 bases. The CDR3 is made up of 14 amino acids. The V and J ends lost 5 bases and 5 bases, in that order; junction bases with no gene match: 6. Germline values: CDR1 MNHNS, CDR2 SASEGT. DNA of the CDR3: TGTGCCAGCAGTCAATCCGGGACAGGGACTGAAGCTTTCTTT. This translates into CASSQSGTGTEAFF.

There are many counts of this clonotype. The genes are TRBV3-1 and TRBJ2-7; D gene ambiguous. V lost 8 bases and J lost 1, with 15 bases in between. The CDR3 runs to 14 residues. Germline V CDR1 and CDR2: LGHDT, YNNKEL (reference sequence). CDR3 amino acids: CASRPWPSSYEQYF. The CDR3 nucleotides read TGTGCCAGCCGACCCTGGCCATCATCCTACGAGCAGTACTTC.

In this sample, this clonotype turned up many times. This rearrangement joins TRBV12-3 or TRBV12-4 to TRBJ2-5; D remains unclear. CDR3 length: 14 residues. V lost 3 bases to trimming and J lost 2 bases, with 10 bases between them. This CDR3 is CASSLRTSQETQYF. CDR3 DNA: TGTGCCAGCAGTTTGCGTACAAGTCAAGAGACCCAGTACTTC.

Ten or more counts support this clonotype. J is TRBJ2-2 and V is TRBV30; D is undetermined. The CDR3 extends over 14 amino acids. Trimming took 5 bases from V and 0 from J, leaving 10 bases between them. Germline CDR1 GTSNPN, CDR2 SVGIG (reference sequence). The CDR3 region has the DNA TGTGCCTGGTCGAAGGGAACGAACACCGGGGAGCTGTTTTTT. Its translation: CAWSKGTNTGELFF.

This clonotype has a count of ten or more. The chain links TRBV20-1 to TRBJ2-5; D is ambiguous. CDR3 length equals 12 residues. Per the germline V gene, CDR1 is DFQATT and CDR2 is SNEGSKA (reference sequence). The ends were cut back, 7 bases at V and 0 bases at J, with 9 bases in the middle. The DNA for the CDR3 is TGCAGTGTAAAAAAGTACCAAGAGACCCAGTACTTC. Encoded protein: CSVKKYQETQYF.

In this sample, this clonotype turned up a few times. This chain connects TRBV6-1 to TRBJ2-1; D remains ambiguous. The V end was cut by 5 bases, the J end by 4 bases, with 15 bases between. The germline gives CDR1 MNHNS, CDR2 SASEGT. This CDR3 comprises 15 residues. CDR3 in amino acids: CASSYTFNKYNEQFF. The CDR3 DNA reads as TGTGCCAGCAGTTATACCTTCAACAAATACAATGAGCAGTTCTTC.

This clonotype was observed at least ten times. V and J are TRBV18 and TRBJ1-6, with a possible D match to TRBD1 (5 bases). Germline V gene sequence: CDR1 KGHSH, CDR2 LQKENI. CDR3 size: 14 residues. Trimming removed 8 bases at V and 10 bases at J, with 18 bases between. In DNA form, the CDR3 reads TGTGCCAGCCAACGAGACAGTGGAGGGTCACCCCTCCACTTT. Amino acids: CASQRDSGGSPLHF.

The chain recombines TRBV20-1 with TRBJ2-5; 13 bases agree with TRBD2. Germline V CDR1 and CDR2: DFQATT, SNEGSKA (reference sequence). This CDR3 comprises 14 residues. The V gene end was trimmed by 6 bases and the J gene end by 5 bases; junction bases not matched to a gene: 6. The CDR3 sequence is CSARTSGGRETQYF. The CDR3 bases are TGCAGTGCGAGGACTAGCGGGGGTCGGGAGACCCAGTACTTC.

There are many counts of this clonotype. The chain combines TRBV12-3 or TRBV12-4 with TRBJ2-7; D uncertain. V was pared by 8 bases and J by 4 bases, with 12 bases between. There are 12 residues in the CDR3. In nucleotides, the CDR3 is TGTGCCAGCTCACCACAAGGATACGAGCAGTACTTC. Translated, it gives CASSPQGYEQYF.

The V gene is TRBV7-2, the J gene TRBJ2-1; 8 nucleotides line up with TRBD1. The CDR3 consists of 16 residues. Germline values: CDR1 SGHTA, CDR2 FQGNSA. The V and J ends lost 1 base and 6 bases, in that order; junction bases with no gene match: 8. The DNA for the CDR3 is TGTGCCAGCAGCTTAGGAGGAGACAGGGGAGGCAATGAGCAGTTCTTC. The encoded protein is CASSLGGDRGGNEQFF.

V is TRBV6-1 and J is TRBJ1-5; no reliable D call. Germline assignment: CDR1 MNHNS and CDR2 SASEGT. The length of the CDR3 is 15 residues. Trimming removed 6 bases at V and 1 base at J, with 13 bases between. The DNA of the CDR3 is TGTGCCAGCAGACCGGATGGTCGCAGCAATCAGCCCCAGCATTTT. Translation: CASRPDGRSNQPQHF.